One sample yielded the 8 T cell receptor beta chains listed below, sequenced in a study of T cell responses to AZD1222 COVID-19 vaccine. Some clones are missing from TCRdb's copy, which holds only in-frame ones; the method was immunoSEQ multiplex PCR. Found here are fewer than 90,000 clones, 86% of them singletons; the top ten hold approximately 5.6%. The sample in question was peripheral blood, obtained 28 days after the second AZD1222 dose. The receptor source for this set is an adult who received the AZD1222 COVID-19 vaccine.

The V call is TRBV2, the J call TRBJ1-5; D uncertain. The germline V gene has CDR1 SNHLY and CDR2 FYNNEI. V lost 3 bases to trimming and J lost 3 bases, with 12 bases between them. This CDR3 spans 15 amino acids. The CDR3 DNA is TGTGCCAGCAGTGATCAAATCTCAGTCAATCAGCCCCAGCATTTT. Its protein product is CASSDQISVNQPQHF.

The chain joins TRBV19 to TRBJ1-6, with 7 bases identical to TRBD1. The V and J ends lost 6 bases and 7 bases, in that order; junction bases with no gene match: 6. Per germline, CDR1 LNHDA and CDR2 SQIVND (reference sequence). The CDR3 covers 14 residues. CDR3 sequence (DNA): TGTGCCAGTAGGGGGACAGTCAGAAATTCACCCCTCCACTTT. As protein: CASRGTVRNSPLHF.

CDR3: CASSPTPRPQSEQFF. The CDR3 region has the DNA TGTGCCAGCAGCCCGACTCCCCGGCCCCAATCGGAGCAGTTCTTC. This chain uses TRBV11-2 with TRBJ2-1; no definite D call. The CDR3 extends over 15 amino acids. CDR1 and CDR2 from the germline V gene are SGHAT and FQNNGV. Trimming removed 5 bases from V and 10 bases from J, with 21 bases in between.

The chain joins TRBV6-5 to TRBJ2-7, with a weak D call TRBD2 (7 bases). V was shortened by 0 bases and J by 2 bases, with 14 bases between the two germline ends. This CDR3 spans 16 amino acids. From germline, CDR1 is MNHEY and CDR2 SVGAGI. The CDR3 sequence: CASSYSGRGPPYEQYF. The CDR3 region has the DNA TGTGCCAGCAGTTACTCGGGGCGGGGGCCACCCTACGAGCAGTACTTC.

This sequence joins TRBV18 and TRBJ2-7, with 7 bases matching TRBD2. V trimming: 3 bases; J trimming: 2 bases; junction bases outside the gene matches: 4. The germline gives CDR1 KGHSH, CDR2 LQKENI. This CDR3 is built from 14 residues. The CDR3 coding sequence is TGTGCCAGCTCACCGGCGGGACTAACCTACGAGCAGTACTTC. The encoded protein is CASSPAGLTYEQYF.

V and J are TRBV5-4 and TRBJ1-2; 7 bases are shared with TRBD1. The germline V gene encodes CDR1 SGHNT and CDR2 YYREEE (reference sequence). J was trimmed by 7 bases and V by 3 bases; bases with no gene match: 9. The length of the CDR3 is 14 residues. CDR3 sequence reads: CASSSPQGGGGYTF. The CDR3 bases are TGTGCCAGCAGCTCGCCGCAGGGGGGGGGTGGCTACACCTTC. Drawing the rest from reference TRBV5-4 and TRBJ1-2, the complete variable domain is ETGVTQSPTHLIKTRGQQVTLRCSSQSGHNTVSWYQQALGQGPQFIFQYYREEENGRGNFPPRFSGLQFPNYSSELNVNALELDDSALYLCASSSPQGGGGYTFGSGTRLTVV.

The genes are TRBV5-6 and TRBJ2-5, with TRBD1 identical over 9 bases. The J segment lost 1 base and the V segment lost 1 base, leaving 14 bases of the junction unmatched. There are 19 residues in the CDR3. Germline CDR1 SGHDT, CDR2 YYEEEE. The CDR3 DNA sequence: TGTGCCAGCAGCTTGTTTTTGATGACGGGACAGGGCATCCAAGAGACCCAGTACTTC. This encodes CASSLFLMTGQGIQETQYF.

CDR3 in amino acids: CASSWGQGPTNEKLFF. The CDR3 DNA reads TGTGCCAGCAGCTGGGGACAGGGGCCAACTAATGAAAAACTGTTTTTT. The chain uses TRBV2 and TRBJ1-4; 10 nucleotides align to TRBD1. Germline-derived CDR1 and CDR2 are SNHLY and FYNNEI. CDR3 length: 16 residues. V was pared by 6 bases and J by 0 bases, with 4 bases of the junction left unmatched.